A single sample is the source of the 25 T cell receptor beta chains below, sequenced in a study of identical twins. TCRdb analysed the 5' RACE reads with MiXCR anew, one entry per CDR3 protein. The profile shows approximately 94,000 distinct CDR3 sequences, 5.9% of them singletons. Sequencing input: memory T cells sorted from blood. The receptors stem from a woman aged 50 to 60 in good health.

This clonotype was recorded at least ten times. The CDR3 region is CASSPGSDEQYF. The CDR3 DNA sequence: TGTGCCAGCAGCCCCGGTAGTGACGAGCAGTACTTC. The chain uses TRBV4-2 and TRBJ2-7, with D unresolved. This CDR3 spans 12 amino acids. Germline CDR1 LGHNA, CDR2 YNFKEQ. The V end was cut by 4 bases, the J end by 5 bases, with 9 bases between.

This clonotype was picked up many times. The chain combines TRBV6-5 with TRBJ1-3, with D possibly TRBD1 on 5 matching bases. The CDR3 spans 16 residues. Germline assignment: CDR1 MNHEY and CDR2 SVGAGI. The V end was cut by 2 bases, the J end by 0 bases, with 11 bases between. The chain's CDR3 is CASSYSRGSSGNTIYF. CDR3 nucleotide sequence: TGTGCCAGCAGTTACAGTAGGGGCTCCTCTGGAAACACCATATATTTT.

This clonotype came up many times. In nucleotides, the CDR3 is TGCGCCAGCAACCCGCGGTGGGGGGGTGAGCAGTTCTTC. It codes for CASNPRWGGEQFF. The gene calls are TRBV5-1 and TRBJ2-1; TRBD2 matches 7 bases. This CDR3 spans 13 amino acids. J gave up 9 bases and V 6 bases, and 9 bases lay outside the gene matches. The V gene's germline CDR1 is SGHRS and CDR2 YFSETQ. The full variable domain, completed using reference TRBV5-1 and TRBJ2-1, is KAGVTQTPRYLIKTRGQQVTLSCSPISGHRSVSWYQQTPGQGLQFLFEYFSETQRNKGNFPGRFSGRQFSNSRSEMNVSTLELGDSALYLCASNPRWGGEQFFGPGTRLTVL.

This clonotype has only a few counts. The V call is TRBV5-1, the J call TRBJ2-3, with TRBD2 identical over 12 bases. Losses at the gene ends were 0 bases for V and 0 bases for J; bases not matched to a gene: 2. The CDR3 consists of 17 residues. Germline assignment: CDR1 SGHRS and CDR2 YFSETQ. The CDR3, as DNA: TGCGCCAGCAGCTTGGTTGGGACTAGCGGGAGCACAGATACGCAGTATTTT. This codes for CASSLVGTSGSTDTQYF.

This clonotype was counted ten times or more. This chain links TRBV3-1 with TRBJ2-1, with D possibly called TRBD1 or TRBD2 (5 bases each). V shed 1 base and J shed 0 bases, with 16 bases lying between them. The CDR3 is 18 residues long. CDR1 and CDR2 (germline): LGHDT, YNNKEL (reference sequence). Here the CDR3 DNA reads TGTGCCAGCAGCCAAGGTCGGGGCGGGTGGAGCTCCTACAATGAGCAGTTCTTC. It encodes CASSQGRGGWSSYNEQFF.

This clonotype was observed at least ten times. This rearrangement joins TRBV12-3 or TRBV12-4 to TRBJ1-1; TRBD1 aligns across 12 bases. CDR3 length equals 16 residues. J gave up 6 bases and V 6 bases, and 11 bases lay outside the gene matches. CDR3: CASSLYGTGGRSEAFF. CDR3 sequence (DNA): TGTGCCAGCAGCTTGTATGGGACAGGGGGCAGATCTGAAGCTTTCTTT.

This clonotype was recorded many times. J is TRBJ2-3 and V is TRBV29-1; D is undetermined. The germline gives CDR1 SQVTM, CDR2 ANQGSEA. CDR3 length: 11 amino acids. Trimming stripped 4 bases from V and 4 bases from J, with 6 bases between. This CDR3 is CSVVPPDTQYF. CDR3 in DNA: TGCAGCGTTGTGCCTCCAGATACGCAGTATTTT.

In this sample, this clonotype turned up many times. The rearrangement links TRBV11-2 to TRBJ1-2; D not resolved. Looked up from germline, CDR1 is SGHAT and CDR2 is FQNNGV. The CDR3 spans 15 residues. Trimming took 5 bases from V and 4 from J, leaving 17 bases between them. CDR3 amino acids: CASSPVGGSSYGYTF. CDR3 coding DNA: TGTGCCAGCAGCCCTGTCGGAGGATCCTCCTATGGCTACACCTTC. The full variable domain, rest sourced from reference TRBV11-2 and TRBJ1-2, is EAGVAQSPRYKIIEKRQSVAFWCNPISGHATLYWYQQILGQGPKLLIQFQNNGVVDDSQLPKDRFSAERLKGVDSTLKIQPAKLEDSAVYLCASSPVGGSSYGYTFGSGTRLTVV.

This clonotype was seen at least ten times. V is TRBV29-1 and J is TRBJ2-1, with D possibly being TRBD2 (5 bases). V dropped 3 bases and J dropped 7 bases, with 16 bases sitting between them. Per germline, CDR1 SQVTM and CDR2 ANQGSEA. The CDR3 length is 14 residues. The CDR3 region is CSVDRGGVWNEQFF. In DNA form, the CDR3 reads TGCAGCGTTGATCGGGGTGGGGTTTGGAATGAGCAGTTCTTC.

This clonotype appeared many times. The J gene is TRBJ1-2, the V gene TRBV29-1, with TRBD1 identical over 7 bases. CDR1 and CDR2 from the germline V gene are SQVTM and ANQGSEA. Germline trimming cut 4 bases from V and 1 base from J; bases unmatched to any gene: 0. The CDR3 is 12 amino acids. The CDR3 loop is CSVGQGNYGYTF. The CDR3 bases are TGCAGCGTTGGACAGGGTAACTATGGCTACACCTTC.

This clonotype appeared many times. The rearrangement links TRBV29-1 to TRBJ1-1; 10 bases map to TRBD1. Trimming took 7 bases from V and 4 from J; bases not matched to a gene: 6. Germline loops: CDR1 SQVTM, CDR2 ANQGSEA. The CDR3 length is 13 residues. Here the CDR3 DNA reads TGCAGCGGATGGGACAGGGGAGGCACTGAAGCTTTCTTT. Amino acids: CSGWDRGGTEAFF.

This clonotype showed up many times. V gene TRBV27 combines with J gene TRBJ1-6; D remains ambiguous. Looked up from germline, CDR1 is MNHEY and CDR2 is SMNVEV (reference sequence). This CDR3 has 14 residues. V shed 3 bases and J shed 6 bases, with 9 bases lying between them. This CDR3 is CASSFSATNSPLHF. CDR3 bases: TGTGCCAGCAGTTTCTCGGCCACTAATTCACCCCTCCACTTT.

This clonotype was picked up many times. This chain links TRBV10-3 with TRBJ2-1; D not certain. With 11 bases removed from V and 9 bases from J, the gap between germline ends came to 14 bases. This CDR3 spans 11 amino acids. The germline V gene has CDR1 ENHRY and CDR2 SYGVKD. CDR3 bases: TGTGCCGCTGCCAAAGGCCGTGAGCAGTTCTTC. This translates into CAAAKGREQFF.

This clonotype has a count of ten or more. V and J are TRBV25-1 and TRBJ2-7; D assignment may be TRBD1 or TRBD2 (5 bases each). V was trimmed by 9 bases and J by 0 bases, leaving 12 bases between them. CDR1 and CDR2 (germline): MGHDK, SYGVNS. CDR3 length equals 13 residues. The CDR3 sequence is CASTGTSSYEQYF. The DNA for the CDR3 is TGTGCCAGTACCGGGACGAGCTCCTACGAGCAGTACTTC.

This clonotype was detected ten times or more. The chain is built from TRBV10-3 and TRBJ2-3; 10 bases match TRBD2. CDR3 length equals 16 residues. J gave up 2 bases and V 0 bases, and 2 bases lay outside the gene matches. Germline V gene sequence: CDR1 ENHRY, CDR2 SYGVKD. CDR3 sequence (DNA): TGTGCCATCAGTGAGTCGGGGACTAGCGACACAGATACGCAGTATTTT. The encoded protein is CAISESGTSDTDTQYF.

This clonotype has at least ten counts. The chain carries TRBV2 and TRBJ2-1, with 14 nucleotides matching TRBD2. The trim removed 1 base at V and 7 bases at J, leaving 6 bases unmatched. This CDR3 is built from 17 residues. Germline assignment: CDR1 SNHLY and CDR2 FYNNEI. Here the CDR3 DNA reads TGTGCCAGCAGTGAAGTGACCGGGACTAGCGGGAGAAATGAGCAGTTCTTC. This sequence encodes CASSEVTGTSGRNEQFF.

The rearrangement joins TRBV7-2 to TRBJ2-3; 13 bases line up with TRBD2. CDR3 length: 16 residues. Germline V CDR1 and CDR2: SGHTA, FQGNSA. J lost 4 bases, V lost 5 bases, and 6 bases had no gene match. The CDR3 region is CASSAGLAGRADTQYF. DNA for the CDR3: TGTGCCAGCAGCGCGGGACTAGCGGGACGTGCAGATACGCAGTATTTT.

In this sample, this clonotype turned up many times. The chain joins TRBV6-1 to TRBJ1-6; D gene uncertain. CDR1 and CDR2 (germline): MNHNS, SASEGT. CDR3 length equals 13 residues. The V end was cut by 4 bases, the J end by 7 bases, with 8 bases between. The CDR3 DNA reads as TGTGCCAGCAGTGGGGTCAGCAATTCACCCCTCCACTTT. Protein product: CASSGVSNSPLHF.

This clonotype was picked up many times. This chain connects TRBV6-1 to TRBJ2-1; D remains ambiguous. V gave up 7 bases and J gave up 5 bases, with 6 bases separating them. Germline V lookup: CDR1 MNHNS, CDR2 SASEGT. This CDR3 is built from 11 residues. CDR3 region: CASKRNNEQFF. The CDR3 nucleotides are TGTGCCAGCAAACGGAACAATGAGCAGTTCTTC.

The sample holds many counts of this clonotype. CDR3 in DNA: TGTGCCAGCAGCCCTCGACAGGGATCAGTAGAGACCCAGTACTTC. Protein product: CASSPRQGSVETQYF. This chain connects TRBV3-1 to TRBJ2-5; 7 nucleotides agree with TRBD1. Trimming took 4 bases from V and 4 from J; bases not matched to a gene: 9. The germline V gene encodes CDR1 LGHDT and CDR2 YNNKEL (reference sequence). The CDR3 runs 15 residues.

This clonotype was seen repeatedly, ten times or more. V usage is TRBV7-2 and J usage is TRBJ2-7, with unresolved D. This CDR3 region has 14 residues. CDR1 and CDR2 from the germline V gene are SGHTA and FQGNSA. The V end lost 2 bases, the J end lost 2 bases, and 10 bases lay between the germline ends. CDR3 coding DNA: TGTGCCAGCAGCTTACAGGCGGCCGCCTACGAGCAGTACGTC. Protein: CASSLQAAAYEQYV.

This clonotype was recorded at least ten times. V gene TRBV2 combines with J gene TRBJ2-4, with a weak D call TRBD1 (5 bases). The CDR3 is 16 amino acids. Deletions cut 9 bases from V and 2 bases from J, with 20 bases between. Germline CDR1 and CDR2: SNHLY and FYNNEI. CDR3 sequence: CASARGSGQPKNIQYF. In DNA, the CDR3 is TGTGCCAGTGCGCGTGGGTCAGGGCAACCCAAAAACATTCAGTACTTC. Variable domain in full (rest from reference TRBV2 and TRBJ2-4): EPEVTQTPSHQVTQMGQEVILRCVPISNHLYFYWYRQILGQKVEFLVSFYNNEISEKSEIFDDQFSVERPDGSNFTLKIRSTKLEDSAMYFCASARGSGQPKNIQYFGAGTRLSVL.

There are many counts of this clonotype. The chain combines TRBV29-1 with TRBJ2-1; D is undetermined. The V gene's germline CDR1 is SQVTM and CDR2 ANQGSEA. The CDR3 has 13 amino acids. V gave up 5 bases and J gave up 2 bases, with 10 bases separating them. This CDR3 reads CSVPGRTYNEQFF. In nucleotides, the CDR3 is TGCAGCGTTCCGGGTCGCACCTACAATGAGCAGTTCTTC.

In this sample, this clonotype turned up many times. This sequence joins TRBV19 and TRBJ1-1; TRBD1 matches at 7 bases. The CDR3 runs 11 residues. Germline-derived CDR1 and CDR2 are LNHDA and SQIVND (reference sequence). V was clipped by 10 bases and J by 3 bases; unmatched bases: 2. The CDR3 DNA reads TGTGCCACTACAGGGGACACTGAAGCTTTCTTT. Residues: CATTGDTEAFF. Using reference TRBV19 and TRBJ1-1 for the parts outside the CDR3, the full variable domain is DGGITQSPKYLFRKEGQNVTLSCEQNLNHDAMYWYRQDPGQGLRLIYYSQIVNDFQKGDIAEGYSVSREKKESFPLTVTSAQKNPTAFYLCATTGDTEAFFGQGTRLTVV.

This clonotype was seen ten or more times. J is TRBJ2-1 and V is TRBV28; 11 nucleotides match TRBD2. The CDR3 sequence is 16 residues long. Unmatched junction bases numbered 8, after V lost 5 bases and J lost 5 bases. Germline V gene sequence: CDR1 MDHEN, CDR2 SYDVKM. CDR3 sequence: CASSPGTSGLHNEQFF. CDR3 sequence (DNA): TGTGCCAGCAGTCCCGGGACTAGCGGCCTCCACAATGAGCAGTTCTTC.